The rows below give T cell receptor beta chains drawn from one sample of a study of blood T cell repertoires in COVID-19. The assay was immunoSEQ multiplex PCR, and TCRdb's table has in-frame clones only and misses some. The table shows over 250,000 clones, with about 87% occurring only once. What was sequenced was peripheral blood. These TCRs come from a man in his fifties or sixties who had recovered from COVID-19. Both conserved end residues are part of each CDR3. A D gene is named only where the DNA matches it firmly. Clone size, where shown, is once, few, many, or a class for clones that have expanded.

TRBJ2-4	TRBD2	-	TRBV5-1	CASSPQSGGGPPITKNIQYF	TGCGCCAGCAGCCCCCAGAGTGGCGGGGGGCCCCCTATTACCAAAAACATTCAGTACTTC
TRBJ2-2	TRBD1	-	TRBV29-1	CSVSGQGNTGELFF	TGCAGCGTTTCCGGACAGGGGAACACCGGGGAGCTGTTTTTT
TRBJ2-2	TRBD1	-	TRBV27	CASSSPTGGIGELFF	TGTGCCAGCAGTTCCCCAACAGGGGGCATCGGGGAGCTGTTTTTT
TRBJ1-1	-	-	TRBV14	CASSEQLNTEAFF	TGTGCCAGCAGCGAACAACTGAACACTGAAGCTTTCTTT
TRBJ1-6	-	-	TRBV7-2	CASRWSQGFNSPLHF	TGTGCCAGCAGGTGGTCACAGGGATTCAATTCACCCCTCCACTTT
TRBJ2-2	-	-	TRBV27	CASTRLAANTGELFF	TGTGCCAGCACTCGGCTAGCTGCTAACACCGGGGAGCTGTTTTTT
TRBJ2-5	-	-	TRBV5-4	CASSADQETQYF	TGTGCCAGCAGCGCGGACCAAGAGACCCAGTACTTC
TRBJ1-6	-	-	TRBV6-5	CASSYSASSYNSPLHF	TGTGCCAGCAGTTACAGCGCCTCCTCCTATAATTCACCCCTCCACTTT
TRBJ2-7	TRBD1	-	TRBV5-1	CASSATGVYEQYF	TGCGCCAGCAGCGCGACAGGGGTCTACGAGCAGTACTTC
TRBJ1-2	-	-	TRBV7-2	CASRQRGGEEYGYTF	TGTGCCAGCAGACAAAGAGGGGGGGAGGAGTATGGCTACACCTTC
TRBJ2-3	-	-	TRBV11-2	CASSFLRDSGPTDTQYF	TGTGCCAGCAGCTTCCTCCGGGACTCAGGCCCCACAGATACGCAGTATTTT
TRBJ2-7	TRBD1	once	TRBV5-1	CASSLPGGVYEQYF	TGCGCCAGCAGCTTGCCAGGGGGCGTGTACGAGCAGTACTTC
TRBJ2-7	-	once	TRBV5-5	CASSLFLVVGVSYEQYF	TGTGCCAGCAGCTTGTTTTTAGTAGTAGGGGTCTCCTACGAGCAGTACTTC
TRBJ2-7	-	-	TRBV14	CASSGSDEQYF	TGTGCCAGCAGCGGCAGTGACGAGCAGTACTTC
TRBJ2-7	-	-	TRBV18	CASSPTTGQEQYF	TGTGCCAGCTCACCAACCACAGGGCAGGAGCAGTACTTC
TRBJ2-7	TRBD1	-	TRBV6-5	CASSYQTGPYEQYF	TGTGCCAGCAGTTATCAGACAGGGCCCTACGAGCAGTACTTC
TRBJ2-3	TRBD2	-	TRBV7-9	CASSSSGGGTDTQYF	TGTGCCAGCAGCTCTAGCGGGGGTGGGACAGATACGCAGTATTTT
TRBJ1-2	-	-	TRBV19	CASSGLTASPFYGYTF	TGTGCCAGTAGTGGTCTGACAGCCTCCCCCTTCTATGGCTACACCTTC
TRBJ2-3	TRBD1	-	TRBV9	CASSVAPSRDRPSTDTQYF	TGTGCCAGCAGCGTAGCTCCCTCAAGGGACAGGCCTAGCACAGATACGCAGTATTTT
TRBJ1-5	-	-	TRBV20-1	CSASQGYGNQPQHF	TGCAGTGCTAGTCAGGGCTATGGCAATCAGCCCCAGCATTTT
TRBJ1-1	-	-	TRBV15	CATSRDWRGTNTEAFF	TGTGCCACCAGCAGAGATTGGCGGGGTACGAACACTGAAGCTTTCTTT
TRBJ2-7	TRBD2	-	TRBV6-5	CASSYVRGSYYEQYF	TGTGCCAGCAGTTACGTGCGGGGGAGTTACTACGAGCAGTACTTC
TRBJ2-5	TRBD1	-	TRBV19	CASSIRGQETQYF	TGTGCCAGTAGTATCAGGGGGCAAGAGACCCAGTACTTC
TRBJ1-1	-	-	TRBV24-1	CATSDLWGAEAFF	TGTGCCACCAGTGATTTGTGGGGAGCTGAAGCTTTCTTT
TRBJ2-2	-	-	TRBV20-1	CSASQWGAGELFF	TGCAGTGCCAGTCAATGGGGGGCCGGGGAGCTGTTTTTT
TRBJ1-2	TRBD1	-	TRBV10-3	CATRGAGTGGSGYTF	TGTGCCACCCGGGGGGCCGGGACAGGGGGCAGTGGCTACACCTTC
TRBJ1-5	-	-	TRBV24-1	CATSDGQNQPQHF	TGTGCCACCAGTGACGGACAGAATCAGCCCCAGCATTTT
TRBJ1-4	-	-	TRBV7-9	CASSLVESNEKLFF	TGTGCCAGCAGCTTGGTAGAGAGTAATGAAAAACTGTTTTTT
TRBJ2-3	-	-	TRBV9	CASSAWTDTDTQYF	TGTGCCAGCAGCGCCTGGACAGACACAGATACGCAGTATTTT
TRBJ1-5	-	-	TRBV19	CASSIDGRNDQPQHF	TGTGCCAGTAGTATAGATGGCCGAAACGATCAGCCCCAGCATTTT
TRBJ1-2	TRBD1	-	TRBV24-1	CATRGTAGGYTF	TGTGCCACCCGGGGGACAGCCGGCGGCTACACCTTC
TRBJ2-1	TRBD2	-	TRBV6-5	CASKLGLLYNEQFF	TGTGCCAGCAAACTGGGACTACTATACAATGAGCAGTTCTTC
TRBJ1-1	-	-	TRBV19	CASSIVRRGGTEAFF	TGTGCCAGTAGTATAGTGAGGCGCGGGGGCACTGAAGCTTTCTTT
TRBJ2-7	-	-	TRBV12-3/TRBV12-4	CASRPTQGYEQYF	TGTGCCAGCAGACCAACGCAGGGTTACGAGCAGTACTTC
TRBJ1-2	-	-	TRBV5-1	CASSLGGVGFGYTF	TGCGCCAGCAGCTTAGGGGGGGTCGGCTTCGGCTACACCTTC
TRBJ2-5	TRBD1	-	TRBV5-6	CASSLGGQGQETQYF	TGTGCCAGCAGCTTGGGAGGACAGGGCCAAGAGACCCAGTACTTC
TRBJ1-6	-	-	TRBV7-2	CASSLELWSPLHF	TGTGCCAGCAGCTTAGAGCTATGGTCACCCCTCCACTTT
TRBJ2-2	-	-	TRBV5-1	CASSLELTGELFF	TGCGCCAGCAGCTTGGAACTTACCGGGGAGCTGTTTTTT
TRBJ1-3	TRBD1	-	TRBV18	CASSRANRGSGNTIYF	TGTGCCAGCTCCAGAGCTAACAGGGGCTCTGGAAACACCATATATTTT
TRBJ2-5	TRBD2	-	TRBV3-1/TRBV3-2	CASSHFGTSGGKTQYF	TGTGCCAGCAGCCATTTCGGGACTAGCGGGGGAAAGACCCAGTACTTC
TRBJ2-5	-	-	TRBV7-2	CASSLRPSVGRGREETQYF	TGTGCCAGCAGCTTAAGGCCTAGCGTTGGGCGGGGGCGCGAGGAGACCCAGTACTTC
TRBJ2-1	-	-	TRBV29-1	CSAEDNWALNEQFF	TGCAGCGCAGAAGACAACTGGGCCCTCAATGAGCAGTTCTTC
TRBJ2-1	TRBD2	-	TRBV15	CATSRSGGAWNEQFF	TGTGCCACCAGCAGAAGCGGGGGGGCTTGGAATGAGCAGTTCTTC
TRBJ1-5	-	-	TRBV15	CATSRSAEGQPQHF	TGTGCCACCAGCAGGTCGGCTGAGGGTCAGCCCCAGCATTTT
TRBJ2-3	TRBD2	-	TRBV29-1	CSVLLAGGEDTQYF	TGCAGCGTTTTACTAGCGGGGGGCGAGGATACGCAGTATTTT
TRBJ2-1	-	-	TRBV5-4	CASSNIRGGGEQFF	TGTGCCAGCAGCAATATTCGGGGAGGCGGTGAGCAGTTCTTC
TRBJ2-2	TRBD1	-	TRBV30	CAWRGTGPGELFF	TGTGCCTGGAGGGGGACAGGGCCCGGGGAGCTGTTTTTT
TRBJ2-7	TRBD1	few	TRBV27	CASRSTPGQGAGEQYF	TGTGCCAGCAGATCAACACCGGGACAGGGGGCGGGGGAGCAGTACTTC
TRBJ1-5	TRBD1	-	TRBV18	CASSEGQGMGQPQHF	TGTGCCAGCTCAGAGGGACAGGGGATGGGACAGCCCCAGCATTTT
TRBJ1-5	TRBD1	-	TRBV5-6	CASSLGTGGGFEPQHF	TGTGCCAGCAGCTTGGGCACAGGGGGCGGTTTTGAGCCCCAGCATTTT